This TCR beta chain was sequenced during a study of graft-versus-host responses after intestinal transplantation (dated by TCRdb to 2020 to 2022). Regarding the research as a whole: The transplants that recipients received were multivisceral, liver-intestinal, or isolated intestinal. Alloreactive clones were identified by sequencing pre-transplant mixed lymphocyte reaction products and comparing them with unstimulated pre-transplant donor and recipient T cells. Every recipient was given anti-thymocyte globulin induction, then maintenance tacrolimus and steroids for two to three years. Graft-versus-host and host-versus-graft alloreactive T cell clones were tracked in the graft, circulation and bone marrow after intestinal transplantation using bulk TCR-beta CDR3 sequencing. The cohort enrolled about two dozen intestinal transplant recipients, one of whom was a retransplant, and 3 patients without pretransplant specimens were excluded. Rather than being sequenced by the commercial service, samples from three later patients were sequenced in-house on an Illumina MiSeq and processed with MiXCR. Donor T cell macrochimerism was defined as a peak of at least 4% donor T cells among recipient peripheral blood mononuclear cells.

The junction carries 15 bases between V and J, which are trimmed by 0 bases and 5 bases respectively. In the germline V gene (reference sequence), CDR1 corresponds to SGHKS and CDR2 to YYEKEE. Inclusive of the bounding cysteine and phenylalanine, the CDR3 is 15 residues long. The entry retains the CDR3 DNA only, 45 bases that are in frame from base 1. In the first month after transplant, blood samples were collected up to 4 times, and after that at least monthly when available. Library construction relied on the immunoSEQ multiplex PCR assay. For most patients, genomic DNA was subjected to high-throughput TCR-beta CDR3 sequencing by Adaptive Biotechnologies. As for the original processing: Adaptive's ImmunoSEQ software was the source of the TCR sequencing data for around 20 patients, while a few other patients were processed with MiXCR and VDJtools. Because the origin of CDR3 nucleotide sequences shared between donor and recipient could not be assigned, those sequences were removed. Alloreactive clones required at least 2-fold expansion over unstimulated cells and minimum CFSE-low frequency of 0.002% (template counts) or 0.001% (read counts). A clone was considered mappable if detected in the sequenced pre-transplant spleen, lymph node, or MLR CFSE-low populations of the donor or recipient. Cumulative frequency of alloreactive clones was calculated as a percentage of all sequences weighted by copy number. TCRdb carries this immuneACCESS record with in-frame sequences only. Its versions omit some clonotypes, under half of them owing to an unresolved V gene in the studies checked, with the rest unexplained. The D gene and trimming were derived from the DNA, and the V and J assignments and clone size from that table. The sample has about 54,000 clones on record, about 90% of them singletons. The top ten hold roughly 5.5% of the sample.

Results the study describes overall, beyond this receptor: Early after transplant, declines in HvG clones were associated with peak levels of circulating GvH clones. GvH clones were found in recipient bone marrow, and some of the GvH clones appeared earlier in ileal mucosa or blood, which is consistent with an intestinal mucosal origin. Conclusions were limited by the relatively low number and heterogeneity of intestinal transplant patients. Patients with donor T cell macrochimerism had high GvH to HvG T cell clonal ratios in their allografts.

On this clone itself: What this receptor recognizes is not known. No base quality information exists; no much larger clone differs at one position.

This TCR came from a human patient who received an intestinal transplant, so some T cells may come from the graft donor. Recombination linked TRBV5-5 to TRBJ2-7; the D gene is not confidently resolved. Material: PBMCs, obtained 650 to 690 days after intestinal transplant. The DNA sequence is TGTGCCAGCAGCTTGGCCGGCCGAGCTGGTGACGAGCAGTACTTC. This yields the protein CASSLAGRAGDEQYF.